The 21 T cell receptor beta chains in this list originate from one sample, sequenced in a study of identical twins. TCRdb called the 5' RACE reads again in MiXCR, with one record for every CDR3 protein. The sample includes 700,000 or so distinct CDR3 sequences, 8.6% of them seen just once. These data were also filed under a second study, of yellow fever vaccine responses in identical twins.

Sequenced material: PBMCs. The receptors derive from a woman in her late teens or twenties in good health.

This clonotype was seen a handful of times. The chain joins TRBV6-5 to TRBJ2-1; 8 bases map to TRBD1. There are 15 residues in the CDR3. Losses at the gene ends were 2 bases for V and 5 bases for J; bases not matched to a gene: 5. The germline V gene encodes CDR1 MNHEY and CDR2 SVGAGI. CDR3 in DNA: TGTGCCAGCAGTTACAGGACAGGGTCCGACAATGAGCAGTTCTTC. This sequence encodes CASSYRTGSDNEQFF.

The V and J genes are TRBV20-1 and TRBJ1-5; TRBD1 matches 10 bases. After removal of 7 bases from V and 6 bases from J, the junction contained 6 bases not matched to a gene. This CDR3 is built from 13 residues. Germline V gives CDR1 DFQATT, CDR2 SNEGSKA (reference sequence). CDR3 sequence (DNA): TGCAGTGTCGGGACAGGGGATGGTCAGCCCCAGCATTTT. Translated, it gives CSVGTGDGQPQHF.

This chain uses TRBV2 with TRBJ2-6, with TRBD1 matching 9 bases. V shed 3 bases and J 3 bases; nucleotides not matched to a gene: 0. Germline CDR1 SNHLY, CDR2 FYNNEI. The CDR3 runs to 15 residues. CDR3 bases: TGTGCCAGCAGTGAGGACAGGGGTGGGGCCAACGTCCTGACTTTC. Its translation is CASSEDRGGANVLTF. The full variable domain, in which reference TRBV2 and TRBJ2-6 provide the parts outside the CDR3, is EPEVTQTPSHQVTQMGQEVILRCVPISNHLYFYWYRQILGQKVEFLVSFYNNEISEKSEIFDDQFSVERPDGSNFTLKIRSTKLEDSAMYFCASSEDRGGANVLTFGAGSRLTVL.

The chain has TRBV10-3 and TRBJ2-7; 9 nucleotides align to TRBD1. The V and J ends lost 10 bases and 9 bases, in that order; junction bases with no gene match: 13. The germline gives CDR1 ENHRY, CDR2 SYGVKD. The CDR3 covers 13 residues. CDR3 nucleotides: TGTGCCACCAGGGACAGGGTACTCCTGGGGCAGTACTTC. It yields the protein CATRDRVLLGQYF.

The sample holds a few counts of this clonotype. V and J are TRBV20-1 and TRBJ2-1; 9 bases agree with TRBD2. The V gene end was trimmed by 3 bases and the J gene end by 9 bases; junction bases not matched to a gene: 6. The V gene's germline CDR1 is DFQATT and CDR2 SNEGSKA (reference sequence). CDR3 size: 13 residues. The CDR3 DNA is TGCAGTGCTAGGGAAATAGCGGGAGTTGAGCAGTTCTTC. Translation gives CSAREIAGVEQFF.

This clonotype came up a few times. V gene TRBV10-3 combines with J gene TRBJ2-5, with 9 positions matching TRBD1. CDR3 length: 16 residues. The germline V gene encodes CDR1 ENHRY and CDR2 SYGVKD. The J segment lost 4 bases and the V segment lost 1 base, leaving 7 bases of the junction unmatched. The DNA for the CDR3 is TGTGCCATCAGTGAGTTAAAACAGGGGGCAGGAGAGACCCAGTACTTC. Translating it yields CAISELKQGAGETQYF.

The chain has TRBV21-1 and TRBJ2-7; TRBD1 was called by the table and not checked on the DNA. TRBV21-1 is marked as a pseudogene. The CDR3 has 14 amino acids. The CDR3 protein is CASSKGQLIYEQYF. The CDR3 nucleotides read TGTGCCAGCAGCAAAGGACAGCTCATTTACGAGCAGTACTTC.

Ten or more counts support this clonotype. In DNA form, the CDR3 reads TGTGCCAGCAGTCCAAAACGCTACACCGGAGATACGCAGTATTTT. Protein product: CASSPKRYTGDTQYF. The J gene is TRBJ2-3, the V gene TRBV28, with D uncertain. This CDR3 is 15 amino acids long. V was shortened by 5 bases and J by 5 bases, with 17 bases between the two germline ends. From germline, CDR1 is MDHEN and CDR2 SYDVKM.

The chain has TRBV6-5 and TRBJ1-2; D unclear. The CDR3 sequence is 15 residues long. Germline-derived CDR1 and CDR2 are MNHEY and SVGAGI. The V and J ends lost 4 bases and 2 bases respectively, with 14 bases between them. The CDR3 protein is CASSSTTLGNYGYTF. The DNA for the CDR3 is TGTGCCAGCAGTTCCACCACGCTCGGGAACTATGGCTACACCTTC.

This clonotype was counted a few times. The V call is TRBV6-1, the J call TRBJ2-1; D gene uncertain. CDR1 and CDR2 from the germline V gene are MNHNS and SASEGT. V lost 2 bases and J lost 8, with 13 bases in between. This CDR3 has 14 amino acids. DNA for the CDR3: TGTGCCAGCAGTGAATCTTTGGGGTGGGATGAGCAGTTCTTC. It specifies CASSESLGWDEQFF.

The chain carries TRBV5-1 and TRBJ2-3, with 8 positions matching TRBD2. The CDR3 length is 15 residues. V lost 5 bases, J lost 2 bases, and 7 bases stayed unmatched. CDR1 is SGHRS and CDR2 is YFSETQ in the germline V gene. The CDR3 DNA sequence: TGCGCCAGCAGAACATTCGGGGGGGACACAGATACGCAGTATTTT. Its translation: CASRTFGGDTDTQYF. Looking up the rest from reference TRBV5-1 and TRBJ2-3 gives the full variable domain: KAGVTQTPRYLIKTRGQQVTLSCSPISGHRSVSWYQQTPGQGLQFLFEYFSETQRNKGNFPGRFSGRQFSNSRSEMNVSTLELGDSALYLCASRTFGGDTDTQYFGPGTRLTVL.

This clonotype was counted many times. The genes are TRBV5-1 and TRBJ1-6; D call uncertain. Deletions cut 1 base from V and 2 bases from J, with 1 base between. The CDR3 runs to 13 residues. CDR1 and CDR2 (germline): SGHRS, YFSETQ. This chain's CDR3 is CASSLTYNSPLHF. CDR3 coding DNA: TGCGCCAGCAGCTTGACCTATAATTCACCCCTCCACTTT.

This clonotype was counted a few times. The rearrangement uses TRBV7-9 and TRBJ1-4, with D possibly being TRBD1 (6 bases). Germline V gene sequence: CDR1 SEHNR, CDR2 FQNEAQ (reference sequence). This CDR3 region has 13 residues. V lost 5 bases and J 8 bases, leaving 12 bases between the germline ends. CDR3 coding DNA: TGTGCCAGCAGCGGGAGGACAGTGGAAAAACTGTTTTTT. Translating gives CASSGRTVEKLFF.

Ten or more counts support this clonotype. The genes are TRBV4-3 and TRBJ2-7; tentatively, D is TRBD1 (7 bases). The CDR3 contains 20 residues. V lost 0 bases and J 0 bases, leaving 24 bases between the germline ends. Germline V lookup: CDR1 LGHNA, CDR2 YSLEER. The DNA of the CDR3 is TGCGCCAGCAGCCAAGATTTGCGGGACAGAATAGGTAGGAGCTCCTACGAGCAGTACTTC. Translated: CASSQDLRDRIGRSSYEQYF.

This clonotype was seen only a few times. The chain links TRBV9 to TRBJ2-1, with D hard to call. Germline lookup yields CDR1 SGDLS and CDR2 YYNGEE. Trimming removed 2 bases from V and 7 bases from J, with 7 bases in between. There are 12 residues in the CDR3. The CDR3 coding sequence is TGTGCCAGCAGCGTCACTTGGAATGAGCAGTTCTTC. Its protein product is CASSVTWNEQFF.

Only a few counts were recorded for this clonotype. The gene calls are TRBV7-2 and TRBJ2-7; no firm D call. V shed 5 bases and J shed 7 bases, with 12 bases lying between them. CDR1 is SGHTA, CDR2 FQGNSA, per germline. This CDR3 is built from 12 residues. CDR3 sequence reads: CASSPRFGEQYF. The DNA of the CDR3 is TGTGCCAGCAGCCCTCGGTTCGGGGAGCAGTACTTC.

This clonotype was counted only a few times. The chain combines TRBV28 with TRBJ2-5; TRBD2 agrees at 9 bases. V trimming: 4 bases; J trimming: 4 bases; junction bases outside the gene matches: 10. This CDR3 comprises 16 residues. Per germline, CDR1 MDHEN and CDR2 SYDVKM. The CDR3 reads CASSSGAGGPPETQYF. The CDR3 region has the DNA TGTGCCAGCAGTTCAGGCGCGGGGGGGCCGCCAGAGACCCAGTACTTC.

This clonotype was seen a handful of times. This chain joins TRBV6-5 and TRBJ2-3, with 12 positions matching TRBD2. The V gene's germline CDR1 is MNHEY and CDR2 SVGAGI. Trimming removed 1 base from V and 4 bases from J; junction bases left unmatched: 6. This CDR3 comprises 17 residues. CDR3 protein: CASSYFRLAGAPDTQYF. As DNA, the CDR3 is TGTGCCAGCAGTTACTTCCGACTAGCGGGAGCCCCAGATACGCAGTATTTT.

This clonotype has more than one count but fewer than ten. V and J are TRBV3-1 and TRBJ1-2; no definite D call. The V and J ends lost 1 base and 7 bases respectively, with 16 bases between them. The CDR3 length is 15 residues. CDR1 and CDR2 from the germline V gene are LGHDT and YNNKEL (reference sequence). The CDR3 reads CASSQVAADSAGYTF. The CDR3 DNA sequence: TGTGCCAGCAGCCAAGTTGCGGCCGACTCGGCTGGCTACACCTTC.

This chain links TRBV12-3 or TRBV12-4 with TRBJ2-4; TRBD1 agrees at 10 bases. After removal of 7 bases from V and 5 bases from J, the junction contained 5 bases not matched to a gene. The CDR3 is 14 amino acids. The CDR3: CASTPGQGQNIQYF. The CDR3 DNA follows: TGTGCCAGCACCCCGGGACAGGGGCAAAACATTCAGTACTTC.

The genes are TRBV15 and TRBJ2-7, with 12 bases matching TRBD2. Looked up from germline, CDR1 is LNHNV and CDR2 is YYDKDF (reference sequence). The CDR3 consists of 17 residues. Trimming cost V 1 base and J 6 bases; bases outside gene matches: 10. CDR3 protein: CATSRGGLTSGSREQYF. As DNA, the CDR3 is TGTGCCACCAGCAGAGGTGGTCTGACTAGCGGGAGTCGCGAGCAGTACTTC.